One sample yielded the 21 T cell receptor beta chains listed below, sequenced in a study of T cells in tuberculosis. Noted time point: new active TB diagnosis, blood taken before or within 7 days of starting treatment. The table came from immunoSEQ multiplex PCR; TCRdb's copy has only in-frame clones and leaves some out. The sample contains about 34,000 clones, approximately 90% of which appear only once. The specimen comprised PBMCs, sampled at tuberculosis diagnosis. These receptors originate from an adult with tuberculosis.

The chain is built from TRBV5-1 and TRBJ2-1; no reliable D call. With 0 bases removed from V and 7 bases from J, the gap between germline ends came to 5 bases. From germline, CDR1 is SGHRS and CDR2 YFSETQ. The CDR3 runs to 12 residues. DNA for the CDR3: TGCGCCAGCAGCTTGGGAGCGAATGAGCAGTTCTTC. Translation gives CASSLGANEQFF.

The chain combines TRBV15 with TRBJ1-4; 9 positions match TRBD1. Germline loops: CDR1 LNHNV, CDR2 YYDKDF (reference sequence). This CDR3 contains 16 residues. Losses at the gene ends were 4 bases for V and 4 bases for J; bases not matched to a gene: 7. The CDR3 loop reads CATSNQYRGHNEKLFF. CDR3 bases: TGTGCCACCAGCAACCAATACAGGGGGCATAATGAAAAACTGTTTTTT.

V is TRBV4-3 and J is TRBJ2-3; D is possibly TRBD2 (7 bases). The germline V gene encodes CDR1 LGHNA and CDR2 YSLEER. The CDR3 length is 15 residues. V shed 1 base and J shed 4 bases, with 12 bases lying between them. The CDR3 region has the DNA TGCGCCAGCAGCCAAGCGGGGGGCTACCCAGATACGCAGTATTTT. Amino acid sequence: CASSQAGGYPDTQYF.

The chain carries TRBV18 and TRBJ2-5, with TRBD1 identical over 8 bases. The CDR3 consists of 13 residues. Trimming cost V 3 bases and J 5 bases; bases outside gene matches: 2. Germline CDR1 is KGHSH and CDR2 is LQKENI. CDR3 protein: CASSPGQGETQYF. As DNA, the CDR3 is TGTGCCAGCTCACCTGGACAGGGTGAGACCCAGTACTTC. The full variable domain, its missing parts supplied by reference TRBV18 and TRBJ2-5, is NAGVMQNPRHLVRRRGQEARLRCSPMKGHSHVYWYRQLPEEGLKFMVYLQKENIIDESGMPKERFSAEFPKEGPSILRIQQVVRGDSAAYFCASSPGQGETQYFGPGTRLLVL.

This chain connects TRBV4-1 to TRBJ2-2; no definite D call. CDR3 length: 14 residues. Deletions cut 0 bases from V and 6 bases from J, with 8 bases between. Looked up from germline, CDR1 is MGHRA and CDR2 is YSYEKL. The CDR3 nucleotides are TGCGCCAGCAGCCAAGAGGCCCCCCCCGGGGAGCTGTTTTTT. It is translated as CASSQEAPPGELFF.

This chain links TRBV5-1 with TRBJ1-1; 9 nucleotides match TRBD1. Germline lookup yields CDR1 SGHRS and CDR2 YFSETQ. The CDR3 length is 14 residues. Trimming at V came to 4 bases and at J to 1 base, leaving 2 bases not matched to a gene. CDR3 residues: CASSRTGANTEAFF. The CDR3, as DNA: TGCGCCAGCAGCCGGACAGGGGCGAACACTGAAGCTTTCTTT.

The chain is built from TRBV6-5 and TRBJ1-1, with 9 bases identical to TRBD1. The CDR3 totals 13 residues. Germline lookup yields CDR1 MNHEY and CDR2 SVGAGI. The V gene end was trimmed by 6 bases and the J gene end by 7 bases; junction bases not matched to a gene: 6. As DNA, the CDR3 is TGTGCCAGCAGACTTTGGACAGGGGATGAAGCTTTCTTT. Protein sequence: CASRLWTGDEAFF.

The chain combines TRBV11-3 with TRBJ1-3; 7 nucleotides match TRBD1. Trimming cost V 5 bases and J 2 bases; bases outside gene matches: 3. The CDR3 is 14 amino acids. Germline values: CDR1 SGHNT, CDR2 YENEEA. Written as DNA, the CDR3 is TGTGCCAGCAGCCCCGGGACAGCTGGAAACACCATATATTTT. Protein product: CASSPGTAGNTIYF.

The chain employs TRBV5-1 and TRBJ1-1, with TRBD1 identical over 9 bases. Germline V CDR1 and CDR2: SGHRS, YFSETQ. V gave up 2 bases and J gave up 10 bases; unmatched junction bases: 9. This CDR3 is built from 14 residues. The CDR3 reads CASSLAGQGSTAFF. CDR3 coding DNA: TGCGCCAGCAGCTTAGCTGGACAGGGGAGTACAGCTTTCTTT. Full variable domain (outside the CDR3, taken from reference TRBV5-1 and TRBJ1-1): KAGVTQTPRYLIKTRGQQVTLSCSPISGHRSVSWYQQTPGQGLQFLFEYFSETQRNKGNFPGRFSGRQFSNSRSEMNVSTLELGDSALYLCASSLAGQGSTAFFGQGTRLTVV.

The chain links TRBV7-2 to TRBJ2-2; a weak D match, TRBD2 (6 bases). The CDR3 consists of 16 residues. V lost 5 bases to trimming and J lost 6 bases, with 19 bases between them. CDR1 SGHTA and CDR2 FQGNSA come from the germline V gene. CDR3 bases: TGTGCCAGCAGCCCTCGAGCGGGCACGTACGCCGGGGAGCTGTTTTTT. It codes for CASSPRAGTYAGELFF.

The V gene is TRBV19, the J gene TRBJ1-3; tentative D call: TRBD1 (5 bases). This CDR3 is built from 14 residues. Looked up from germline, CDR1 is LNHDA and CDR2 is SQIVND (reference sequence). Between the trimmed V and J ends, which lost 4 bases and 3 bases, there was a span of 10 bases. The CDR3 region is CASSTQGLGNTIYF. The DNA for the CDR3 is TGTGCCAGTAGTACCCAGGGTCTTGGAAACACCATATATTTT.

This clone occurred once. The chain recombines TRBV6-1 with TRBJ1-4; D is undetermined. The CDR3 contains 14 residues. The germline CDR1 and CDR2 sequences are MNHNS and SASEGT. V was shortened by 6 bases and J by 4 bases, with 12 bases between the two germline ends. CDR3 in amino acids: CASSRTYSNEKLFF. The CDR3 coding sequence is TGTGCCAGCAGCAGAACGTACAGTAATGAAAAACTGTTTTTT.

This chain connects TRBV11-2 to TRBJ1-3, with D possibly matching TRBD1 (5 bases). Trimming left V 7 bases short and J 4 bases short, with 14 bases between. The CDR3 is 14 amino acids. CDR1 SGHAT and CDR2 FQNNGV come from the germline V gene. CDR3 residues: CASNPNGGGNTIYF. In nucleotides, the CDR3 is TGTGCCAGCAACCCCAACGGGGGAGGAAACACCATATATTTT.

The rearrangement uses TRBV6-1 and TRBJ1-5; TRBD1 might be the D (6 bases). The CDR3 has 12 residues. In germline, CDR1 is MNHNS, CDR2 SASEGT. The V end was cut by 7 bases, the J end by 6 bases, with 10 bases between. DNA for the CDR3: TGTGCCAGCATCGGGACACGTCAGCCCCAGCATTTT. It specifies CASIGTRQPQHF.

The chain has TRBV7-2 and TRBJ1-6; 8 bases match TRBD1. V lost 4 bases, J lost 10 bases, and 12 bases stayed unmatched. Germline lookup yields CDR1 SGHTA and CDR2 FQGNSA. The CDR3 consists of 16 residues. The CDR3 DNA sequence: TGTGCCAGCAGCTCTCCCAGAGGACAGGGTGGGTCACCCCTCCACTTT. It codes for CASSSPRGQGGSPLHF.

This clone has a handful of counts. The chain has TRBV28 and TRBJ1-2; D is unclear. V dropped 5 bases and J dropped 0 bases, with 16 bases sitting between them. The CDR3 is 16 residues long. Germline CDR1 and CDR2: MDHEN and SYDVKM. CDR3 protein: CASSASRGVANYGYTF. The CDR3 DNA sequence: TGTGCCAGCAGTGCCTCGCGCGGGGTGGCTAACTATGGCTACACCTTC.

By frequency in the sample, this clone is medium-sized. The V call is TRBV7-8, the J call TRBJ2-2; 8 bases map to TRBD1. Germline CDR1 reads SGHVS; CDR2 reads FQNEAQ. After removal of 5 bases from V and 7 bases from J, the junction contained 12 bases not matched to a gene. The CDR3 extends over 16 amino acids. DNA for the CDR3: TGTGCCAGCAGCCGCAGAGACAGGGGATATGGCGGGGAGCTGTTTTTT. Protein sequence: CASSRRDRGYGGELFF.

This chain joins TRBV28 and TRBJ1-3; 7 nucleotides agree with TRBD1. Trimming cost V 6 bases and J 2 bases; bases outside gene matches: 1. Germline CDR1 MDHEN, CDR2 SYDVKM. CDR3 length: 13 residues. Here the CDR3 reads CASSTGAGNTIYF. The CDR3 nucleotides read TGTGCCAGCAGCACAGGGGCTGGAAACACCATATATTTT. Together with reference TRBV28 and TRBJ1-3, the CDR3 gives the full variable domain: DVKVTQSSRYLVKRTGEKVFLECVQDMDHENMFWYRQDPGLGLRLIYFSYDVKMKEKGDIPEGYSVSREKKERFSLILESASTNQTSMYLCASSTGAGNTIYFGEGSWLTVV.

The J gene is TRBJ2-5, the V gene TRBV6-6; 15 bases map to TRBD2. Germline values: CDR1 MNHNY, CDR2 SVGAGI (reference sequence). The length of the CDR3 is 16 residues. The trim removed 2 bases at V and 3 bases at J, leaving 1 base unmatched. For the CDR3, the DNA is TGTGCCAGCAGTTACGGACTAGCGGGGGGGGAAGAGACCCAGTACTTC. This encodes CASSYGLAGGEETQYF.

V and J are TRBV9 and TRBJ2-1; 12 nucleotides match TRBD1. The CDR3 is made up of 15 amino acids. J lost 10 bases, V lost 4 bases, and 9 bases had no gene match. The germline gives CDR1 SGDLS, CDR2 YYNGEE. CDR3 loop: CASSIRDRGLGEQFF. DNA for the CDR3: TGTGCCAGCAGCATCCGGGACAGGGGGCTGGGGGAGCAGTTCTTC.

The chain has TRBV11-2 and TRBJ1-5; the D gene is possibly TRBD1 (6 bases). V lost 5 bases and J lost 5, with 16 bases in between. CDR1 SGHAT and CDR2 FQNNGV come from the germline V gene. CDR3 length: 15 amino acids. DNA for the CDR3: TGTGCCAGCAGCCCCGGGACGGGGGGCGATCAGCCCCAGCATTTT. This gives the protein CASSPGTGGDQPQHF.